This is a list of T cell receptor beta chains from one sample in a study of vaccination effects on CD4 cells after COVID-19. Their recognized antigens are unknown. Measured with immunoSEQ multiplex PCR; TCRdb has only the in-frame clones, and not every one. The top ten hold 3% to 4% of the sample, which has over 35,000 clones, more than 65% seen once. The source material was CD4+ T cells from PBMCs cultured without peptide, sampled after COVID-19 vaccination. These receptors were obtained from a human donor who had a prior SARS-CoV-2 infection. The CDR3 runs from the conserved cysteine through the conserved F or W. The order of the fields is V gene, J gene, CDR3 protein.

v_call: TRBV7-9
j_call: TRBJ2-1
cdr3_aa: CASSKTSGSGYGFF

v_call: TRBV3-1/TRBV3-2
j_call: TRBJ2-1
cdr3_aa: CASSQGIYGNEQFF

v_call: TRBV5-1
j_call: TRBJ2-5
cdr3_aa: CASSPPSGSAQTQYF

v_call: TRBV28
j_call: TRBJ1-1
cdr3_aa: CASSWGAGGFSEAFF

v_call: TRBV7-3
j_call: TRBJ1-3
cdr3_aa: CASSFNSGNTIYF

v_call: TRBV5-8
j_call: TRBJ1-4
cdr3_aa: CASSLGGFNEKLFF

v_call: TRBV4-3
j_call: TRBJ2-2
cdr3_aa: CASSQEPPGQVNTGELFF

v_call: TRBV5-1
j_call: TRBJ2-7
cdr3_aa: CASSSTGQVEREQYF

v_call: TRBV18
j_call: TRBJ1-1
cdr3_aa: CASSPTTDMNTEAFF

v_call: TRBV19
j_call: TRBJ2-1
cdr3_aa: CASSVHRVRGTEQFF

v_call: TRBV9
j_call: TRBJ2-1
cdr3_aa: CASSVDIAGEHEQFF

v_call: TRBV24-1
j_call: TRBJ2-5
cdr3_aa: CATGEGETQYF

v_call: TRBV10-3
j_call: TRBJ2-3
cdr3_aa: CAISVEGVSTDTQYF

v_call: TRBV6-5
j_call: TRBJ2-1
cdr3_aa: CASSSTGGTQFF

v_call: TRBV3-1/TRBV3-2
j_call: TRBJ1-2
cdr3_aa: CASSQGMGARGYGYTF

v_call: TRBV30
j_call: TRBJ2-1
cdr3_aa: CAWSINVAYNEQFF

v_call: TRBV15
j_call: TRBJ1-4
cdr3_aa: CATSNRGPTNEKLFF

v_call: TRBV24-1
j_call: TRBJ2-1
cdr3_aa: CATSDKDGLPYNEQFF

v_call: TRBV6-1
j_call: TRBJ1-4
cdr3_aa: CASSEVRQGGPLATNEKLFF

v_call: TRBV4-1
j_call: TRBJ2-7
cdr3_aa: CASSQDRAQGSYEQYF

v_call: TRBV23-1
j_call: TRBJ2-5
cdr3_aa: CASSRSLLAGGGETQYF

v_call: TRBV6-2/TRBV6-3
j_call: TRBJ2-5
cdr3_aa: CASSSIGVSTLQETQYF

v_call: TRBV28
j_call: TRBJ1-1
cdr3_aa: CASSLQGYEAFF

v_call: TRBV30
j_call: TRBJ1-1
cdr3_aa: CAWSVFQYTEAFF

v_call: TRBV2
j_call: TRBJ2-1
cdr3_aa: CASSGTSGDEQFF

v_call: TRBV24-1
j_call: TRBJ1-2
cdr3_aa: CATSDYREEKGYTF

v_call: TRBV6-1
j_call: TRBJ2-7
cdr3_aa: CASSEGLAGGGYEQYF

v_call: TRBV27
j_call: TRBJ1-2
cdr3_aa: CASRRTGQGALSGYTF

v_call: TRBV4-3
j_call: TRBJ2-3
cdr3_aa: CASSQMGVGVSTDTQYF

v_call: TRBV18
j_call: TRBJ2-3
cdr3_aa: CASSQPGPQGADTQYF

v_call: TRBV19
j_call: TRBJ2-7
cdr3_aa: CASSSGTGFREQYF

v_call: TRBV6-5
j_call: TRBJ2-2
cdr3_aa: CASSSRPAAAGELFF

v_call: TRBV7-8
j_call: TRBJ1-1
cdr3_aa: CASSLSETNTEAFF

v_call: TRBV5-6
j_call: TRBJ1-6
cdr3_aa: CASSLNRGLSPLHF

v_call: TRBV3-1/TRBV3-2
j_call: TRBJ2-7
cdr3_aa: CASSQMAGPYEQYF

v_call: TRBV3-1/TRBV3-2
j_call: TRBJ1-6
cdr3_aa: CASSQDAGLRALHF

v_call: TRBV7-2
j_call: TRBJ1-3
cdr3_aa: CASSLAASSGNTIYF

v_call: TRBV10-3
j_call: TRBJ2-1
cdr3_aa: CAISESLSRSYEQFF

v_call: TRBV3-1/TRBV3-2
j_call: TRBJ2-5
cdr3_aa: CASSPRIGGGQETQYF

v_call: TRBV30
j_call: TRBJ2-7
cdr3_aa: CAWSGDRGYEQYF

v_call: TRBV27
j_call: TRBJ1-5
cdr3_aa: CASSLFAQSNQPQHF

v_call: TRBV27
j_call: TRBJ2-7
cdr3_aa: CASRKGDSYEQYF

v_call: TRBV19
j_call: TRBJ2-1
cdr3_aa: CASSIPGLAGDKQFF

v_call: TRBV6-1
j_call: TRBJ2-1
cdr3_aa: CASSEDPSYNEQFF

v_call: TRBV10-1
j_call: TRBJ2-5
cdr3_aa: CASSESSGETQYF

v_call: TRBV28
j_call: TRBJ1-5
cdr3_aa: CASRPQGHFSNQPQHF

v_call: TRBV6-6
j_call: TRBJ2-5
cdr3_aa: CASRGAGARETQYF

v_call: TRBV5-4
j_call: TRBJ2-3
cdr3_aa: CASSLDGRTDTQYF

v_call: TRBV28
j_call: TRBJ2-7
cdr3_aa: CASRSLGQMEYF

v_call: TRBV19
j_call: TRBJ1-5
cdr3_aa: CASTQNRGGDQPQHF

v_call: TRBV7-9
j_call: TRBJ1-5
cdr3_aa: CASSPGWNQPQHF

v_call: TRBV20-1
j_call: TRBJ1-2
cdr3_aa: CSARVSVGYTF

v_call: TRBV30
j_call: TRBJ2-1
cdr3_aa: CAWSGNQGARYNEQFF

v_call: TRBV28
j_call: TRBJ2-5
cdr3_aa: CASSTPGAGETQYF

v_call: TRBV4-3
j_call: TRBJ2-3
cdr3_aa: CASSQPIAGSTDTQYF